This TCR beta chain was observed in a study of T cell changes during pregnancy in multiple sclerosis. The CDR3 runs 13 residues. The germline V and J ends were trimmed by 4 bases and 5 bases, with 12 bases remaining between them. CDR1 SEHNR and CDR2 FQNEAQ come from the germline V gene (reference sequence). Libraries were prepared by immunoSEQ multiplex PCR; TCRdb keeps only in-frame clonotypes and omits some of them. This sample has tens of thousands of clones, with 90% to 95% found just once. Sample: peripheral blood, taken after pregnancy. This chain connects TRBV7-9 to TRBJ2-7; D remains unclear. The TCR was taken from a female donor in good health, enrolled as a control in a pregnancy study. CDR3 protein: CASSSRTGDEQYF. DNA for the CDR3: TGTGCCAGCAGCTCCAGAACCGGAGACGAGCAGTACTTC. The variable domain in full, completed from reference TRBV7-9 and TRBJ2-7, reads DTGVSQNPRHKITKRGQNVTFRCDPISEHNRLYWYRQTLGQGPEFLTYFQNEAQLEKSRLLSDRFSAERPKGSFSTLEIQRTEQGDSAMYLCASSSRTGDEQYFGPGTRLTVT.